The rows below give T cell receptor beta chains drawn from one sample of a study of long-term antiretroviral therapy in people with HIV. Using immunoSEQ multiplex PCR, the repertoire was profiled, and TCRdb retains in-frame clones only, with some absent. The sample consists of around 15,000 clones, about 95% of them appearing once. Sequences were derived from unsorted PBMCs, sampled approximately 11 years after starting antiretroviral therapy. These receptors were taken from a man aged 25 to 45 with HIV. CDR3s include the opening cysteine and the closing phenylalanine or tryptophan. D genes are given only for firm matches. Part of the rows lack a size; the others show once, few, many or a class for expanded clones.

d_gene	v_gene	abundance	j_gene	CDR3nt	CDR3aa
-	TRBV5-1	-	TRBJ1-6	TGCGCCAGCAGCTTGGAGGGACGGGATACTTCACCCCTCCACTTT	CASSLEGRDTSPLHF
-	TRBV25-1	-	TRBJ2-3	TGTGCCAGCAGTGTTTCTAGCGCAGGGGGAGATACGCAGTATTTT	CASSVSSAGGDTQYF
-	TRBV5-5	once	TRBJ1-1	TGTGCCAGCAGCGTGTACAGGGACCCGAACACTGAAGCTTTCTTT	CASSVYRDPNTEAFF
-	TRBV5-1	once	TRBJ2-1	TGCGCCAGCCGGAACAGCCAGGGGTTTGAGCAGTTCTTC	CASRNSQGFEQFF
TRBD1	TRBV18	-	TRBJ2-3	TGTGCCAGCTCACCCAGTCGACAGGGCCCTAGCACAGATACGCAGTATTTT	CASSPSRQGPSTDTQYF
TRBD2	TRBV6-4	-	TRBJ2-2	TGTGCCAGCAGTGACTCGGCACTAGCGAGCGGGGAGCTGTTTTTT	CASSDSALASGELFF
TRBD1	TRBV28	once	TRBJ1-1	TGTGCCAGCACCACTACAGGGGGCGGGGTACGCACTGAAGCTTTCTTT	CASTTTGGGVRTEAFF
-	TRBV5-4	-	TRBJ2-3	TGTGCCAGCAGCCCAGCACTCGTCGCCACAGATACGCAGTATTTT	CASSPALVATDTQYF
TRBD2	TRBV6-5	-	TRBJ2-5	TGTGCCAGCGGTTATATCGGGGCGAAGGGAGGGCGGACCCAGTACTTC	CASGYIGAKGGRTQYF
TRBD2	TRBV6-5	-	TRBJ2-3	TGTGCCAGCAGTTACTCAGCGGGGGGGCCCAATACGCAGTATTTT	CASSYSAGGPNTQYF
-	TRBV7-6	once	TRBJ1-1	TGTGCCAGCAGCTCCCGGGAGAGGGCTACTGAAGCTTTCTTT	CASSSRERATEAFF
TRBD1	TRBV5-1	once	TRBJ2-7	TGCGCCAGCAGCTTGGGCAGGGGGCATCCCGAGCAGTACTTC	CASSLGRGHPEQYF
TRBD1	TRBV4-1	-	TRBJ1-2	TGCGCCAGCAGCTCAACACCGGGACAGGATTCCTATGGCTACACCTTC	CASSSTPGQDSYGYTF
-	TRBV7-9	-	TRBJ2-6	TGTGCCAGCAGCCCTATGGGTACGCGGTTCTCTGGGGCCAACGTCCTGACTTTC	CASSPMGTRFSGANVLTF
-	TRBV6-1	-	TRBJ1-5	TGTGCCAGCAGTGAAGGGGGAAACGGCAATCAGCCCCAGCATTTT	CASSEGGNGNQPQHF
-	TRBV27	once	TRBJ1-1	TGTGCCAGCAGTTTTCGGGCTTTCTTT	CASSFRAFF
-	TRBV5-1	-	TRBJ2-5	TGCGCCAGCAGCCCTAGGACGGAGACCCAGTACTTC	CASSPRTETQYF
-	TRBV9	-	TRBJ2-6	TGTGCCAGCAGGGGCCCCACTGGGGCCAACGTCCTGACTTTC	CASRGPTGANVLTF
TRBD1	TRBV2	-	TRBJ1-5	TGTGCCAGCAGTGCTGAGACAGGGCACAATCAGCCCCAGCATTTT	CASSAETGHNQPQHF
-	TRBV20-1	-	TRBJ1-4	TGCAGTGCTTCAACTAATGAAAAACTGTTTTTT	CSASTNEKLFF
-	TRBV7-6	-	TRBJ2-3	TGTGCCAGCAGCCAAATGGGGGCATATACGCAGTATTTT	CASSQMGAYTQYF
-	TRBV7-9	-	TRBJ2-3	TGTGCCAGCAGCTATGGGGGCGGCACAGATACGCAGTATTTT	CASSYGGGTDTQYF
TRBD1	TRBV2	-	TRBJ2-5	TGTGCCAGCAGTGGGGACAGGGGAGGAGAGACCCAGTACTTC	CASSGDRGGETQYF
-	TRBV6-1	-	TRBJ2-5	TGTGCCAGCAGGGCCTCGGGCGGAACACAAGAGACCCAGTACTTC	CASRASGGTQETQYF
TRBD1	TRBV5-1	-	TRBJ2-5	TGCGCCAGCAGCCAAGAGGACAGGGTCCTCGGAACCCAGTACTTC	CASSQEDRVLGTQYF
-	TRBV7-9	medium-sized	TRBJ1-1	TGTGCCAGCAGCTTAGTCTTCGAGAACACTGAAGCTTTCTTT	CASSLVFENTEAFF
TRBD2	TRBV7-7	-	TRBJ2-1	TGTGCTAGCAGTTCCGGACTAGCGAGTTACAATGAGCAGTTCTTC	CASSSGLASYNEQFF
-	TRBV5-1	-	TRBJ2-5	TGCGCCAGCAGCTTGGATCCGGGGAGCCAAGAGACCCAGTACTTC	CASSLDPGSQETQYF
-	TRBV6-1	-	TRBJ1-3	TGTGCCAGCAATTGGGGTGGAAACACCATATATTTT	CASNWGGNTIYF
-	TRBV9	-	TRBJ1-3	TGTGCCAGCAGCCCACTCGCTGGAAACACCATATATTTT	CASSPLAGNTIYF
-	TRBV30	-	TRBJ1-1	TGTGCCTGGAACGTCCGGGGGCCGAACACTGAAGCTTTCTTT	CAWNVRGPNTEAFF
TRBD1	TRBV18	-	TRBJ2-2	TGTGCCAGCTCACCAGGACAGGGTACCGTGGCCGGGGAGCTGTTTTTT	CASSPGQGTVAGELFF
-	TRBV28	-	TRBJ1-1	TGTGCCAGCAGTTTGAACGCTGAAGCTTTCTTT	CASSLNAEAFF
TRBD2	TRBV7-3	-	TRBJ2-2	TGTGCCAGCGCCCGTAGCGGGGGCGCGAACACCGGGGAGCTGTTTTTT	CASARSGGANTGELFF
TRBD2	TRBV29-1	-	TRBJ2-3	TGCAGCGTTGAAGGGCCGACTAGCGGGGGGCTCCCCTCGGGCACAGATACGCAGTATTTT	CSVEGPTSGGLPSGTDTQYF
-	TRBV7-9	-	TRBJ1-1	TGTGCCAGCAACCAGGGGATCGCTGAAGCTTTCTTT	CASNQGIAEAFF
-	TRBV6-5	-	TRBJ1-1	TGTGCCAGCAGAGGGATGGCCACTGAAGCTTTCTTT	CASRGMATEAFF
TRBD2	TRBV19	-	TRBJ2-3	TGTGCCAGTAGTATGAATTTGGGACTAGCGGGGGTTGCGGGTACGCAGTATTTT	CASSMNLGLAGVAGTQYF
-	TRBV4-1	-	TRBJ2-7	TGCGCCAGCAGCCAAGACGAGAACCTCAGAGCCTACGAGCAGTACTTC	CASSQDENLRAYEQYF
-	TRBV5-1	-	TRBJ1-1	TGCGCCAGCAGCTTTACGCTGGGGAACACTGAAGCTTTCTTT	CASSFTLGNTEAFF
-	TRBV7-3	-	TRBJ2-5	TGTGCCAGCAGCTTATCCGGGGACTTCCAAGAGACCCAGTACTTC	CASSLSGDFQETQYF
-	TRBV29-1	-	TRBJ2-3	TGCAGCGTAACTAGGACCACAGATACGCAGTATTTT	CSVTRTTDTQYF
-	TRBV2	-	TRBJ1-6	TGTGCCAGCCGGACGGAGTATAATTCACCCCTCCACTTT	CASRTEYNSPLHF
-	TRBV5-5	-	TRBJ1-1	TGTGCCAGCAGCTTGGAGCAGGTGGTGGAGGTCTTT	CASSLEQVVEVF
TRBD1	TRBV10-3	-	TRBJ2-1	TGTGCCATCGGAGGGACAGGGGAATTGGATGAGCAGTTCTTC	CAIGGTGELDEQFF
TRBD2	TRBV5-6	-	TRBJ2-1	TGTGCCAGCAGCTTACTAGCGATAGAGCAGTTCTTC	CASSLLAIEQFF
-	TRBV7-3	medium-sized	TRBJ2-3	TGTGCCAGCAGCCGTCTAGCGAAGAGCACAGATACGCAGTATTTT	CASSRLAKSTDTQYF
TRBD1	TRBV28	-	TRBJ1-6	TGTGCCAGCAGTGGGGACAGGCCGCTCCACTTT	CASSGDRPLHF
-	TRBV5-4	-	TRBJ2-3	TGTGCCAGCAGCTTGTCCGGGACACCGGACAATACGCAGTATTTT	CASSLSGTPDNTQYF
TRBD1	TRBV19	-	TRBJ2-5	TGTGCCAGTGGGGGGACAGGGGCTCAAGAGACCCAGTACTTC	CASGGTGAQETQYF
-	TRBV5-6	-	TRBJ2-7	TGTGCCAGCAGTGTTACAGGCACCTACGAGCAGTACTTC	CASSVTGTYEQYF
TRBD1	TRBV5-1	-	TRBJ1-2	TGCGCCAGCACCATCGGGACAGGGGGATACTATGGCTACACCTTC	CASTIGTGGYYGYTF
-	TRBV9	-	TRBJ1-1	TGTGCCAGCAGCGTAGTGCGGGGACTGAACACTGAAGCTTTCTTT	CASSVVRGLNTEAFF
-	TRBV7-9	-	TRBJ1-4	TGTGCCAGCAGCGGCCCCGTCGGGGGGCGCGATGAAAAACTGTTTTTT	CASSGPVGGRDEKLFF
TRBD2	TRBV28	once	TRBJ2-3	TGTGCCAGCAGTCAAAGCGGCGTGACTAGCGTGGGCACAGATACGCAGTATTTT	CASSQSGVTSVGTDTQYF
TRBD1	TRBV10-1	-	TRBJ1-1	TGCGCCAGCAAGGGGGCCAGGACTGAAGCTTTCTTT	CASKGARTEAFF
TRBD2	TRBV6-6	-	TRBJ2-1	TGTGCCAGCAGTTACGACCGGGGGGGCCGCTATGAGCAGTTCTTC	CASSYDRGGRYEQFF
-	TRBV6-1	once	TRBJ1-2	TGTGCCAGCAGTGAAATGGGCTATGGCTACACCTTC	CASSEMGYGYTF
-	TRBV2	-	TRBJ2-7	TGTGCCAGCAGTAGGGGGACGAAGGAGCAGTACTTC	CASSRGTKEQYF
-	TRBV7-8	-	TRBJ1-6	TGTGCCAGCAGCTTAAGCTCGCTCTATAATTCACCCCTCCACTTT	CASSLSSLYNSPLHF